This TCR beta chain was retrieved from a study of beta chain features in type 1 diabetes. Turning to the study itself: In age, gender and cell yields, patients were similar to healthy donors. Study-wide points: In every one of the four CD4+ subsets, TCRB CDR3s were moderately but significantly shorter in Type 1 diabetes patients. Within the patient group, naive, central memory and Treg TCRB repertoires appeared more similar to each other than within healthy donors.

In this sample, this clone turned up a few times. The antigen remains unidentified. cDNA synthesis used the whole RNA isolate, giving expressed TCRB sequences. Method: immunoSEQ multiplex PCR; TCRdb's copy keeps in-frame clones and lacks some. This sample has hundreds of thousands of clones, with more than 13% found just once. The ends lost 3 bases at V and 1 base at J; junction bases unmatched: 3. The germline V gene encodes CDR1 SEHNR and CDR2 FQNEAQ (reference sequence). This CDR3 contains 16 residues. A sort by CD45RO/CCR7/CD25/CD127/CD95/CD27 yielded CD4+ naive, central memory, regulatory and stem cell-like memory cells.

The sequenced sample was naive CD4+ T cells from blood. The V call is TRBV7-9, the J call TRBJ1-5; 10 bases line up with TRBD1. This receptor was taken from a man between 18 and 29 years old with type 1 diabetes. The CDR3 is CASSLGTGVSNQPQHF. In DNA form, the CDR3 reads TGTGCCAGCAGCTTGGGGACAGGGGTAAGCAATCAGCCCCAGCATTTT.